This T cell receptor beta chain was retrieved from a study of beta chain features in type 1 diabetes. Study-level points and caveats: In every one of the four CD4+ subsets, TCRB CDR3s were moderately but significantly shorter in Type 1 diabetes patients.

This clone was seen only a few times. Antigen specificity is unknown. CDR1 is SGHRS and CDR2 is YFSETQ in the germline V gene. The V gene lost 0 bases and the J gene lost 8 bases, with 14 bases spanning the gap. This CDR3 has 14 amino acids. A CD45RO/CCR7/CD25/CD127/CD95/CD27 panel sorted naive, central memory, regulatory and stem cell-like memory CD4+ cells. All of the isolated RNA was reverse transcribed, so expressed TCRB transcripts were sequenced. Measured with immunoSEQ multiplex PCR; TCRdb has only the in-frame clones, and not every one. This sample carries approximately 280,000 clones, over 14% of them seen once, and the ten largest clones take around 0.015%.

The gene calls are TRBV5-1 and TRBJ1-1; D unresolved. Sequenced input: naive CD4+ T cells from blood. The clonotype was recovered from a man aged 18 to 29 with type 1 diabetes. The DNA of the CDR3 is TGCGCCAGCAGCTTGGACGGATCCTCCGGGGAAGCTTTCTTT. Translated: CASSLDGSSGEAFF.